This T cell receptor (beta chain) stems from a study of cytomegalovirus exposure and HLA in healthy donors. Nominal health characterized the donors when sampled, though unrecorded immune exposures were likely. The study ran its PCR with 60 Vbeta and 13 Jbeta primers. In the original processing: Later work found 80 million to 85 million unique TCR beta chains, with 9.5 million to 12 million shared. TCRdb keeps only in-frame clones here, not all; method: immunoSEQ multiplex PCR. Clone size and the V and J calls come from that table; the DNA yielded D and trimming. Among roughly 180,000 clones listed, around 75% were seen once. Study outcomes and limitations: Links to common viral pathogens appeared, in a later analysis, for several of the most significant clusters. An analysis was carried out at a later point. It showed that HLA-associated TCR beta chains were more clonally expanded than equally common non-associated chains.

As regards this clone: Its antigen is as yet unknown.

The CDR3 runs 14 residues. CDR1 is SGHTS, CDR2 YDEGEE, per germline. V lost 4 bases to trimming and J lost 6 bases, with 14 bases between them. The receptor was derived from a female donor in good health and CMV-seronegative. Specimen: PBMCs. V and J are TRBV5-8 and TRBJ1-5, with D possibly being TRBD1 (6 bases). DNA for the CDR3: TGTGCCAGCAGCCATCAGGGGAGGGGTCAGCCCCAGCATTTT. As protein: CASSHQGRGQPQHF.